What follows are 27 T cell receptor beta chains derived from one specimen sequenced in a study of lymphopenia after photon versus proton radiotherapy (dated by TCRdb to between 2018 and 2020). The library was made by the immunoSEQ multiplex PCR assay. Entries here come from immuneACCESS through TCRdb and include only in-frame sequences with V and J called. Some clones fail to appear in such tables; in the studies checked, an unresolved V gene covers under half of the shortfall, and the cause of the remainder is unknown. Recorded for this sample are about 27,000 clones; roughly 87% of them occurred a single time. Of the sample, roughly 19% is held by the ten largest clones. The input for sequencing was peripheral blood, taken from a patient treated with photon-based radiotherapy. These receptors all stem from a man aged 50-60 years with gastric cancer.

The chain has TRBV9 and TRBJ2-3; 12 nucleotides align to TRBD2. The CDR3 extends over 19 amino acids. The V segment lost 4 bases and the J segment 0 bases; nucleotides outside the gene matches: 12. Germline-derived CDR1 and CDR2 are SGDLS and YYNGEE. The CDR3 loop is CASSPGWASGGASTDTQYF. As DNA, the CDR3 is TGTGCCAGCAGCCCCGGATGGGCTAGCGGGGGGGCAAGCACAGATACGCAGTATTTT.

This clone was counted a few times. At one of its ends the junction is not consistent with the germline gene, which may arise from a read error. V gene TRBV2 combines with J gene TRBJ1-2; D perhaps matches TRBD1 (6 bases). This CDR3 has 11 residues. Germline V lookup: CDR1 SNHLY, CDR2 FYNNEI. The CDR3 region is CASSPDSSRAF. Here the CDR3 DNA reads TGTGCCAGCAGTCCGGACAGTTCGAGGGCATTC.

The chain couples TRBV30 to TRBJ1-5; D perhaps matches TRBD1 (6 bases). Trimming took 1 base from V and 5 from J, leaving 9 bases between them. The CDR3 has 13 amino acids. Per germline, CDR1 GTSNPN and CDR2 SVGIG (reference sequence). The CDR3 protein is CAWSGGGDQPQHF. As DNA, the CDR3 is TGTGCCTGGAGTGGGGGGGGCGATCAGCCCCAGCATTTT.

This chain uses TRBV18 with TRBJ1-2; D uncertain. Trimming cost V 3 bases and J 4 bases, with 15 bases left between them. The CDR3 loop spans 15 amino acids. Germline CDR1 KGHSH, CDR2 LQKENI. CDR3 DNA: TGTGCCAGCTCACCTACCACTTCCGAGGGCTATGGCTACACCTTC. Its translation: CASSPTTSEGYGYTF.

This chain connects TRBV10-3 to TRBJ1-1, with D hard to call. Germline V gene data show CDR1 as ENHRY and CDR2 as SYGVKD. V shed 0 bases and J shed 6 bases, with 11 bases lying between them. This CDR3 has 14 amino acids. CDR3 in DNA: TGTGCCATCAGTGAGTCAGCACATCTCCCTGAAGCTTTCTTT. It specifies CAISESAHLPEAFF.

This clone was seen only once. The V and J genes are TRBV27 and TRBJ1-4; a weak D match, TRBD1 (6 bases). CDR3 length equals 13 residues. V dropped 5 bases and J dropped 8 bases, with 12 bases sitting between them. CDR1 and CDR2 (germline): MNHEY, SMNVEV (reference sequence). The CDR3 spells CASSPQGSEKLFF. CDR3 DNA: TGTGCCAGCAGTCCACAGGGATCCGAAAAACTGTTTTTT. Full variable domain (remainder filled in from reference TRBV27 and TRBJ1-4): EAQVTQNPRYLITVTGKKLTVTCSQNMNHEYMSWYRQDPGLGLRQIYYSMNVEVTDKGDVPEGYKVSRKEKRNFPLILESPSPNQTSLYFCASSPQGSEKLFFGSGTQLSVL.

This chain links TRBV6-4 with TRBJ1-1; D is perhaps TRBD1 (5 bases). Trimming removed 1 base from V and 6 bases from J, with 9 bases in between. This CDR3 region has 13 residues. Germline lookup yields CDR1 MRHNA and CDR2 SNTAGT. Here the CDR3 reads CASSDLQGSEAFF. DNA of the CDR3: TGTGCCAGCAGTGACTTGCAGGGATCTGAAGCTTTCTTT.

The chain employs TRBV7-3 and TRBJ2-1; the D gene is possibly TRBD1 (5 bases). Trimming removed 0 bases from V and 4 bases from J, with 10 bases in between. This CDR3 is built from 15 residues. Per germline, CDR1 SGHTA and CDR2 FQGTGA. The CDR3 region is CASSLTGRTYNEQFF. The CDR3 bases are TGTGCCAGCAGCTTAACAGGCCGGACATACAATGAGCAGTTCTTC.

The chain recombines TRBV6-6 with TRBJ1-3, with a possible D match to TRBD1 (6 bases). V lost 9 bases, J lost 3 bases, and 12 bases lay in between. Germline V lookup: CDR1 MNHNY, CDR2 SVGAGI (reference sequence). The CDR3 totals 13 residues. CDR3 residues: CASRTDGGNTIYF. CDR3 DNA: TGTGCCAGTCGGACAGATGGTGGAAACACCATATATTTT.

This rearrangement joins TRBV7-2 to TRBJ2-5; D gene uncertain. Trimming shortened V by 5 bases and J by 4 bases, and 11 bases separated the two germline ends. CDR3 size: 13 residues. Germline V gene lookup returns CDR1 SGHTA and CDR2 FQGNSA. The CDR3 DNA is TGTGCCAGCAGCCTACAGTTTGGAGAGACCCAGTACTTC. Translated: CASSLQFGETQYF.

The rearrangement links TRBV19 to TRBJ1-3; D is undetermined. CDR1 and CDR2 (germline): LNHDA, SQIVND (reference sequence). V shed 3 bases and J shed 7 bases, with 4 bases lying between them. This CDR3 contains 11 residues. CDR3 DNA sequence: TGTGCCAGTAGTATTCTGAACACCATATATTTT. Translated, it gives CASSILNTIYF.

The rearrangement uses TRBV27 and TRBJ2-2; D gene ambiguous. The CDR3 sequence is 14 residues long. In germline, CDR1 is MNHEY, CDR2 SMNVEV (reference sequence). With 0 bases removed from V and 1 base from J, the gap between germline ends came to 3 bases. The CDR3 bases are TGTGCCAGCAGTTTATCGGGGAACACCGGGGAGCTGTTTTTT. Protein sequence: CASSLSGNTGELFF.

This clone was counted only a few times. Other DNA sequences in this specimen translate into the identical CDR3. The gene calls are TRBV19 and TRBJ2-3, with D possibly TRBD1 on 6 matching bases. The CDR3 consists of 14 residues. The V gene's germline CDR1 is LNHDA and CDR2 SQIVND (reference sequence). The V end lost 3 bases, the J end lost 3 bases, and 10 bases lay between the germline ends. The CDR3 region has the DNA TGTGCCAGTAGTATTGGGGGCTCGACAGATACGCAGTATTTT. Amino acid sequence: CASSIGGSTDTQYF.

This chain uses TRBV6-1 with TRBJ2-7, with 11 nucleotides matching TRBD2. Germline loops: CDR1 MNHNS, CDR2 SASEGT. The ends lost 3 bases at V and 9 bases at J; junction bases unmatched: 19. This CDR3 spans 18 amino acids. The CDR3 DNA sequence: TGTGCCAGCAGTGAGGAAGGGACTAGCGGAATAAACCGGGTTGTGCAGTACGTC. Translating gives CASSEEGTSGINRVVQYV.

This chain uses TRBV5-6 with TRBJ2-3; D unresolved. Germline lookup yields CDR1 SGHDT and CDR2 YYEEEE. V lost 1 base and J 4 bases, leaving 7 bases between the germline ends. The CDR3 runs to 13 residues. Here the CDR3 DNA reads TGTGCCAGCAGCTTGTCGGGCGCAGATACGCAGTATTTT. Translating it yields CASSLSGADTQYF.

This sequence joins TRBV19 and TRBJ1-4, with 8 bases matching TRBD1. The length of the CDR3 is 14 residues. Germline CDR1 LNHDA, CDR2 SQIVND (reference sequence). After removal of 4 bases from V and 6 bases from J, the junction contained 4 bases not matched to a gene. The CDR3 region has the DNA TGTGCCAGTAGTACCTGGACAGGGCATGAAAAACTGTTTTTT. Protein product: CASSTWTGHEKLFF.

This rearrangement joins TRBV6-1 to TRBJ1-1; D gene ambiguous. Trimming cost V 6 bases and J 6 bases, with 11 bases left between them. This CDR3 region has 12 residues. From germline, CDR1 is MNHNS and CDR2 SASEGT. The CDR3 here is CASRNGRAEAFF. For the CDR3, the DNA is TGTGCCAGCAGGAACGGACGGGCTGAAGCTTTCTTT.

V and J are TRBV19 and TRBJ2-1; 7 nucleotides align to TRBD2. Germline CDR1 is LNHDA and CDR2 is SQIVND (reference sequence). J gave up 7 bases and V 2 bases, and 5 bases lay outside the gene matches. The CDR3 length is 14 residues. CDR3 nucleotides: TGTGCCAGTAGTATAAATCTACTAGCGAATGAGCAGTTCTTC. It is translated as CASSINLLANEQFF.

This chain uses TRBV18 with TRBJ1-2; 11 bases are a match to TRBD1. The CDR3 spans 16 residues. J lost 6 bases, V lost 4 bases, and 10 bases had no gene match. Germline-derived CDR1 and CDR2 are KGHSH and LQKENI. In DNA, the CDR3 is TGTGCCAGCTCACAGGGACAGGGGGTCACTCTCGATGGCTACACCTTC. Translated: CASSQGQGVTLDGYTF.

J is TRBJ1-2 and V is TRBV6-1; the D gene is possibly TRBD1 (5 bases). The V gene lost 2 bases and the J gene lost 8 bases, with 9 bases spanning the gap. The V gene's germline CDR1 is MNHNS and CDR2 SASEGT. The CDR3 consists of 12 residues. The CDR3 DNA sequence: TGTGCCAGCAGTGAATTTAAGGGGGGCTACACCTTC. Encoded protein: CASSEFKGGYTF.

The table lists this clone with a few counts. The rearrangement joins TRBV4-2 to TRBJ1-2; D not resolved. The V and J ends lost 5 bases and 3 bases respectively, with 16 bases between them. The germline gives CDR1 LGHNA, CDR2 YNFKEQ. The CDR3 consists of 15 residues. The CDR3 nucleotides are TGTGCCAGCAGCATTCTACGAGGGCCCGACTATGGCTACACCTTC. Protein sequence: CASSILRGPDYGYTF.

This clone is deemed medium-sized. This chain uses TRBV15 with TRBJ1-2, with D perhaps TRBD1 (5 bases). Germline V CDR1 and CDR2: LNHNV, YYDKDF (reference sequence). The CDR3 is 20 residues long. V was pared by 0 bases and J by 0 bases, with 23 bases between. The CDR3 spells CATSRDTNRDGQETNYGYTF. DNA for the CDR3: TGTGCCACCAGCAGAGATACTAATCGGGACGGCCAAGAAACTAACTATGGCTACACCTTC.

This chain links TRBV30 with TRBJ2-7; D is possibly TRBD1 (5 bases). The ends were cut back, 5 bases at V and 0 bases at J, with 14 bases in the middle. The V gene's germline CDR1 is GTSNPN and CDR2 SVGIG (reference sequence). CDR3 length: 14 amino acids. CDR3 sequence (DNA): TGTGCCTGGGCCCAGGACACCAGCTCCTACGAGCAGTACTTC. It specifies CAWAQDTSSYEQYF.

The V call is TRBV6-1, the J call TRBJ1-5, with TRBD1 matching over 11 bases. Looked up from germline, CDR1 is MNHNS and CDR2 is SASEGT. The trim removed 7 bases at V and 7 bases at J, leaving 6 bases unmatched. The CDR3 length is 14 residues. CDR3 nucleotide sequence: TGTGCCAGCACCCAAGGGACAGGGGGGCAGCCCCAGCATTTT. Its translation is CASTQGTGGQPQHF.

The CDR3 DNA reads as TGCGCCAGCAGCCAAGAATGGAGCAGCGGGCGTAGCACAGATACGCAGTATTTT. This encodes CASSQEWSSGRSTDTQYF. The chain uses TRBV4-3 and TRBJ2-3, with a tentative D call TRBD2 (6 bases). The CDR3 loop spans 18 amino acids. Trimming stripped 0 bases from V and 0 bases from J, with 16 bases between. Per the germline V gene, CDR1 is LGHNA and CDR2 is YSLEER.

The gene calls are TRBV6-1 and TRBJ1-2, with D unclear. The germline V gene encodes CDR1 MNHNS and CDR2 SASEGT. This CDR3 comprises 12 residues. The germline V and J ends were trimmed by 8 bases and 8 bases, with 15 bases remaining between them. The CDR3 spells CASGTVGGGYTF. In nucleotides, the CDR3 is TGTGCCAGCGGTACGGTTGGCGGCGGCTACACCTTC.

The rearrangement links TRBV30 to TRBJ1-2; D gene uncertain. Germline V CDR1 and CDR2: GTSNPN, SVGIG (reference sequence). V was trimmed by 2 bases and J by 3 bases, leaving 13 bases between them. This CDR3 spans 14 amino acids. The CDR3, as DNA: TGTGCCTGGAGTTACGCACAAGGCGACTATGGCTACACCTTC. Amino acid sequence: CAWSYAQGDYGYTF.